This T cell receptor (beta chain) was sequenced in a study of shared clonotypes between healthy human individuals. Study-level information: Samples came from two female and a few male donors aged 18 to 49.

TCRdb's copy holds only in-frame clones and misses some; the assay was immunoSEQ multiplex PCR. The profile shows millions of clones, 93% of them singletons. The CDR3 is made up of 15 amino acids. Unmatched junction bases numbered 9, after V lost 3 bases and J lost 7 bases. Germline V gives CDR1 SGDLS, CDR2 YYNGEE. The sample taken for sequencing was naive CD4+ T cells from PBMCs. The subset is: CD45RA+ positively selected. This sequence joins TRBV9 and TRBJ2-2, with 7 bases identical to TRBD2. The sequence was collected from a man aged 18 to 30 in good health. Some clones in this sample may be carry-over from other donors' samples. The CDR3 is CASSGTSNVGGELFF. The CDR3 bases are TGTGCCAGCAGCGGGACTAGTAACGTTGGCGGGGAGCTGTTTTTT.